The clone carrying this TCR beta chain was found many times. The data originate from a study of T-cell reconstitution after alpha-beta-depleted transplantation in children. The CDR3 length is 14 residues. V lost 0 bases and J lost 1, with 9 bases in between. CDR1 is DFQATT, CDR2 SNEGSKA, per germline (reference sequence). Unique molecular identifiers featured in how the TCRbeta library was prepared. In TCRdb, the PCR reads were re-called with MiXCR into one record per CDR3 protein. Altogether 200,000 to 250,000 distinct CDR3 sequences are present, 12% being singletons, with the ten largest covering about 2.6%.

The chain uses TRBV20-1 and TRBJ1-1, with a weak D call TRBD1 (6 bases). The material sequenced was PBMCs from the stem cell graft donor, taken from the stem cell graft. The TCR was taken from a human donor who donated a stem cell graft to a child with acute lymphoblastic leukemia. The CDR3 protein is CSARDLTGNTEAFF. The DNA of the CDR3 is TGCAGTGCTAGAGATCTGACAGGGAACACTGAAGCTTTCTTT.